Shown below are 26 T cell receptor beta chains from a single sample sequenced in a study of blood T cell repertoires in COVID-19. Some clones are missing from TCRdb's copy, which holds only in-frame ones; the method was immunoSEQ multiplex PCR. The table records 77,000 or so clones, roughly 70% of them present only once. The sample consisted of peripheral blood. The receptors come from a human donor with acute or convalescent COVID-19. The donor label of this sample is uncertain.

The chain joins TRBV7-9 to TRBJ2-7; the D is unclear. Germline CDR1 is SEHNR and CDR2 is FQNEAQ (reference sequence). The V gene lost 3 bases and the J gene lost 1 base, with 10 bases spanning the gap. This CDR3 region has 14 residues. DNA for the CDR3: TGTGCCAGCAGCTTCTCGACGACTTCCTACGAGCAGTACTTC. It is translated as CASSFSTTSYEQYF.

This clone was detected only a few times. The rearrangement links TRBV18 to TRBJ1-6; possible D gene TRBD1, 6 bases. CDR3 length: 16 amino acids. Germline-derived CDR1 and CDR2 are KGHSH and LQKENI. With 5 bases removed from V and 7 bases from J, the gap between germline ends came to 18 bases. CDR3 sequence reads: CASSAQGSGGNSPLHF. The CDR3 nucleotides are TGTGCCAGCTCAGCCCAGGGGTCAGGAGGAAATTCACCCCTCCACTTT.

This clone was seen only once. This chain links TRBV27 with TRBJ1-5; 10 bases fit TRBD1. CDR3 size: 20 residues. Germline CDR1 MNHEY, CDR2 SMNVEV (reference sequence). The V gene end was trimmed by 3 bases and the J gene end by 0 bases; junction bases not matched to a gene: 14. CDR3 protein: CASSLKAKGTGVFSNQPQHF. The CDR3 nucleotides are TGTGCCAGCAGTTTGAAGGCCAAGGGGACAGGGGTCTTTAGCAATCAGCCCCAGCATTTT.

The CDR3 DNA is TGTGCCAGCAAGACGACGGGGGGAGCGCACGGGGAGCTGTTTTTT. Its protein product is CASKTTGGAHGELFF. V gene TRBV28 combines with J gene TRBJ2-2, with TRBD2 matching 7 bases. The CDR3 consists of 15 residues. The trim removed 7 bases at V and 7 bases at J, leaving 12 bases unmatched. The germline CDR1 and CDR2 sequences are MDHEN and SYDVKM.

This clone has more than one count but fewer than ten. This chain links TRBV7-8 with TRBJ1-2, with no clear D. V gave up 5 bases and J gave up 9 bases, with 13 bases separating them. The CDR3 extends over 12 amino acids. Germline CDR1 SGHVS, CDR2 FQNEAQ. CDR3 region: CASSPDTYSYTF. CDR3 coding DNA: TGTGCCAGCAGCCCTGACACGTATAGCTACACCTTC.

This clone was found a few times. This chain links TRBV10-1 with TRBJ2-2; 8 bases line up with TRBD1. The germline CDR1 and CDR2 sequences are WNHNN and SYGVQD (reference sequence). J was trimmed by 4 bases and V by 3 bases; bases with no gene match: 1. This CDR3 comprises 14 residues. The CDR3 region is CASSDQGATGELFF. CDR3 DNA sequence: TGCGCCAGCAGTGACCAGGGGGCCACCGGGGAGCTGTTTTTT.

In its sample, this clone was seen once. The chain is built from TRBV18 and TRBJ1-5; a possible D gene is TRBD1 (5 bases). The ends were cut back, 3 bases at V and 3 bases at J, with 12 bases in the middle. The germline CDR1 and CDR2 sequences are KGHSH and LQKENI. The CDR3 covers 15 residues. CDR3 in amino acids: CASSPSSRDNQPQHF. The CDR3 DNA sequence: TGTGCCAGCTCACCGTCAAGCAGGGACAATCAGCCCCAGCATTTT.

The V call is TRBV29-1, the J call TRBJ1-2; D is uncertain. Germline V gene data show CDR1 as SQVTM and CDR2 as ANQGSEA. The V and J ends lost 1 base and 8 bases respectively, with 14 bases between them. The length of the CDR3 is 13 residues. The CDR3 nucleotides read TGCAGCGTTGAAGGGACGGACTCAGTAGGCTACACCTTC. Its protein product is CSVEGTDSVGYTF.

V and J are TRBV12-3 or TRBV12-4 and TRBJ2-6; the D is unclear. The CDR3 runs to 13 residues. The V and J ends lost 6 bases and 2 bases respectively, with 5 bases between them. Here the CDR3 DNA reads TGTGCCAGCAGGAGAGCTGGGGCCAACGTCCTGACTTTC. Its translation: CASRRAGANVLTF.

This rearrangement joins TRBV7-8 to TRBJ1-4, with 10 bases identical to TRBD1. From germline, CDR1 is SGHVS and CDR2 FQNEAQ. Trimming removed 4 bases from V and 4 bases from J; junction bases left unmatched: 6. There are 16 residues in the CDR3. CDR3 sequence: CASSSYRDRGNEKLFF. The CDR3 region has the DNA TGTGCCAGCAGCTCATACCGGGACAGGGGTAATGAAAAACTGTTTTTT.

This chain links TRBV24-1 with TRBJ1-5; 8 bases fit TRBD1. The germline gives CDR1 KGHDR, CDR2 SFDVKD. With 6 bases clipped from V and 0 bases from J, the junction kept 12 bases outside the gene matches. CDR3 length: 18 residues. The CDR3 loop is CATSPGRTGTYSNQPQHF. CDR3 DNA: TGTGCCACCAGTCCCGGGCGGACAGGGACTTATAGCAATCAGCCCCAGCATTTT.

J is TRBJ2-7 and V is TRBV6-5; the D is unclear. Germline CDR1 reads MNHEY; CDR2 reads SVGAGI. Between the trimmed V and J ends, which lost 8 bases and 2 bases, there was a span of 19 bases. CDR3 length equals 15 residues. The CDR3 nucleotides read TGTGCCAGCCAGGCCCGCACTTCCCGAGCCTACGAGCAGTACGTC. Its translation: CASQARTSRAYEQYV.

Only a few counts were recorded for this clone. This sequence joins TRBV12-2 and TRBJ1-5; the DNA was not compared with TRBD1, the D call given in the table. TRBV12-2 corresponds to a pseudogene. This CDR3 spans 17 amino acids. In DNA, the CDR3 is TGTGCAAGTCGGACCGGGACAGGCCAAGATAGCAATCAGCCCCAGCATTTT. It codes for CASRTGTGQDSNQPQHF.

The chain employs TRBV5-4 and TRBJ2-1; no clear D. Germline assignment: CDR1 SGHNT and CDR2 YYREEE (reference sequence). The V and J ends lost 9 bases and 4 bases respectively, with 8 bases between them. CDR3 size: 11 residues. CDR3 nucleotides: TGTGCCATCGTCGGGTACAATGAGCAGTTCTTC. This codes for CAIVGYNEQFF.

This chain uses TRBV6-5 with TRBJ1-6; TRBD1 is a possible D gene (5 bases). Deletions cut 5 bases from V and 10 bases from J, with 18 bases between. This CDR3 contains 15 residues. Germline V gene data show CDR1 as MNHEY and CDR2 as SVGAGI. The CDR3 sequence is CASSTQGGIRSPLHF. The CDR3 DNA follows: TGTGCCAGCAGTACCCAGGGAGGTATACGGTCACCCCTCCACTTT.

This chain joins TRBV7-9 and TRBJ2-7; 10 bases are shared with TRBD2. The CDR3 runs to 15 residues. V was clipped by 1 base and J by 0 bases; unmatched bases: 0. Germline lookup yields CDR1 SEHNR and CDR2 FQNEAQ (reference sequence). CDR3 region: CASSLGLAGSYEQYV. CDR3 in DNA: TGTGCCAGCAGCTTAGGACTAGCGGGCTCCTACGAGCAGTACGTC.

The chain employs TRBV28 and TRBJ2-3; 7 bases are a match to TRBD1. The CDR3 is made up of 14 amino acids. Germline CDR1 MDHEN, CDR2 SYDVKM. The J segment lost 5 bases and the V segment lost 10 bases, leaving 12 bases of the junction unmatched. The CDR3 DNA is TGTGCCACCCAGGGGGTACTAAGCGGAGATACGCAGTATTTT. Residues: CATQGVLSGDTQYF.

This rearrangement joins TRBV7-7 to TRBJ2-1; the D is unclear. This CDR3 region has 15 residues. Germline CDR1 SSHAT, CDR2 FNYEAQ (reference sequence). V gave up 1 base and J gave up 0 bases, with 7 bases separating them. The CDR3 DNA follows: TGTGCCAGCAGCTTAGGCGTGAGCTCCTACAATGAGCAGTTCTTC. Translating gives CASSLGVSSYNEQFF.

The rearrangement joins TRBV7-2 to TRBJ2-1, with 7 positions matching TRBD2. The CDR3 has 15 amino acids. CDR1 is SGHTA and CDR2 is FQGNSA in the germline V gene. The trim removed 5 bases at V and 4 bases at J, leaving 8 bases unmatched. The CDR3: CASSRGASGYNEQFF. The CDR3 DNA sequence: TGTGCCAGCAGCCGCGGGGCTAGCGGATACAATGAGCAGTTCTTC. Full variable domain (remainder filled in from reference TRBV7-2 and TRBJ2-1): GAGVSQSPSNKVTEKGKDVELRCDPISGHTALYWYRQSLGQGLEFLIYFQGNSAPDKSGLPSDRFSAERTGGSVSTLTIQRTQQEDSAVYLCASSRGASGYNEQFFGPGTRLTVL.

The genes are TRBV4-3 and TRBJ1-2; a possible D gene is TRBD1 (6 bases). The V gene lost 4 bases and the J gene lost 3 bases, with 15 bases spanning the gap. This CDR3 comprises 15 residues. CDR1 is LGHNA, CDR2 YSLEER, per germline. CDR3 sequence: CASSRTTAGDYGYTF. CDR3 nucleotides: TGCGCCAGCAGCCGTACTACGGCAGGGGACTATGGCTACACCTTC.

The chain employs TRBV7-8 and TRBJ1-4; perhaps TRBD1 as D (5 bases). V dropped 0 bases and J dropped 3 bases, with 11 bases sitting between them. Per the germline V gene, CDR1 is SGHVS and CDR2 is FQNEAQ. This CDR3 is 16 amino acids long. CDR3 sequence (DNA): TGTGCCAGCAGCTTAGCGGCCAGGGCGGCTAATGAAAAACTGTTTTTT. As protein: CASSLAARAANEKLFF.

V is TRBV16 and J is TRBJ2-7, with 7 bases matching TRBD2. The ends lost 2 bases at V and 7 bases at J; junction bases unmatched: 11. The CDR3 spans 15 residues. Germline-derived CDR1 and CDR2 are KGHSY and FQNENV. CDR3 protein: CASSQGGTTGQEQYF. CDR3 coding DNA: TGTGCCAGCAGCCAAGGGGGGACTACAGGTCAGGAGCAGTACTTC. The full variable domain, in which reference TRBV16 and TRBJ2-7 provide the parts outside the CDR3, is GEEVAQTPKHLVRGEGQKAKLYCAPIKGHSYVFWYQQVLKNEFKFLISFQNENVFDETGMPKERFSAKCLPNSPCSLEIQATKLEDSAVYFCASSQGGTTGQEQYFGPGTRLTVT.

There are a few counts of this clone. This CDR3 reads CASSQRETQYF. In DNA, the CDR3 is TGTGCCAGCAGCCAACGGGAGACCCAGTACTTC. The V and J genes are TRBV3-1 (or the pseudogene TRBV3-2) and TRBJ2-5; unclear D gene. The CDR3 is made up of 11 amino acids. Trimming shortened V by 2 bases and J by 5 bases, and 3 bases separated the two germline ends. Per the germline V gene, CDR1 is LGHDT and CDR2 is YNNKEL (reference sequence).

This clone was picked up many times. V is TRBV12-3 or TRBV12-4 and J is TRBJ1-2, with a weak D call TRBD1 (6 bases). This CDR3 has 12 residues. With 8 bases removed from V and 6 bases from J, the gap between germline ends came to 13 bases. CDR3 bases: TGTGCCAGCGGGGGCAGGGGAGATGGCTACACCTTC. This translates into CASGGRGDGYTF.

J is TRBJ1-4 and V is TRBV18, with 8 bases identical to TRBD1. The CDR3 length is 13 residues. Germline lookup yields CDR1 KGHSH and CDR2 LQKENI. V lost 4 bases and J lost 8; bases outside the gene matches: 3. In DNA, the CDR3 is TGTGCCAGCTCACAGCAGGGGGCGGAAAAACTGTTTTTT. This gives the protein CASSQQGAEKLFF.

The chain uses TRBV29-1 and TRBJ2-1; 8 bases fit TRBD2. This CDR3 comprises 13 residues. The germline V gene has CDR1 SQVTM and CDR2 ANQGSEA. V was clipped by 4 bases and J by 5 bases; unmatched bases: 4. CDR3 coding DNA: TGCAGCGTTGGGACTAGCAGCCACAATGAGCAGTTCTTC. This codes for CSVGTSSHNEQFF.